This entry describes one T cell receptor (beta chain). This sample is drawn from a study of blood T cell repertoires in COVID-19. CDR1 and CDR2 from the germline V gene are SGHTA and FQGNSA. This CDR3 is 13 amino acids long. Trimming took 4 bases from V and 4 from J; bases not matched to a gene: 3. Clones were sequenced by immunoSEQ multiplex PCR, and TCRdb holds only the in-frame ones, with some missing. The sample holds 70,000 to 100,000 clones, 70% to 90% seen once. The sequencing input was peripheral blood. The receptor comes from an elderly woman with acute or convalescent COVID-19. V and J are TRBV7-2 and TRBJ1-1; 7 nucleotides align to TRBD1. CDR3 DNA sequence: TGTGCCAGCAGCTACAGGGGAAGCACTGAAGCTTTCTTT. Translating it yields CASSYRGSTEAFF. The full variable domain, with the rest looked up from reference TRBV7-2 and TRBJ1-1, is GAGVSQSPSNKVTEKGKDVELRCDPISGHTALYWYRQSLGQGLEFLIYFQGNSAPDKSGLPSDRFSAERTGGSVSTLTIQRTQQEDSAVYLCASSYRGSTEAFFGQGTRLTVV.